The present entry profiles one TCR beta chain with its context. For TCRbeta, the library was prepared with unique molecular identifiers. TCRdb reprocessed the PCR reads with MiXCR, giving one entry per CDR3 protein. The table lists about 540,000 distinct CDR3 sequences, around 19% of them singletons. The sample is drawn from a study of T-cell reconstitution after alpha-beta-depleted transplantation in children. CDR1 is ENHRY and CDR2 is SYGVKD in the germline V gene. V lost 4 bases to trimming and J lost 5 bases, with 17 bases between them. The CDR3 totals 15 residues. The receptor comes from a human donor who donated a stem cell graft to a child with acute lymphoblastic leukemia. This rearrangement joins TRBV10-3 to TRBJ2-5; D may be TRBD1 (5 bases). This specimen was PBMCs from the stem cell graft donor, taken from the stem cell graft. Here the CDR3 DNA reads TGTGCCATCAGTGCAGGGCGGATACTTGGGGAGACCCAGTACTTC. Amino acid sequence: CAISAGRILGETQYF.